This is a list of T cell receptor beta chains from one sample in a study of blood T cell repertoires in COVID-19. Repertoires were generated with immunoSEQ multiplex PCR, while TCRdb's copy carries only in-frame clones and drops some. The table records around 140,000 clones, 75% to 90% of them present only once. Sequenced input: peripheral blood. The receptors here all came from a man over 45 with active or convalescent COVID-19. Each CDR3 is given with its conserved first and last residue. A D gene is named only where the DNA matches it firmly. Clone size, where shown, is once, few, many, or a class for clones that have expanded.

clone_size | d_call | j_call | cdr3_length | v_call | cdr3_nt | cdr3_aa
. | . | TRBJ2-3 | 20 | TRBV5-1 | TGCGCCAGCGGCTCTGGACAGGGGCGAGGACTAGCGGCTAGCACAGATACGCAGTATTTT | CASGSGQGRGLAASTDTQYF
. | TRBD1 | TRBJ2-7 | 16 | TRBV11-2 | TGTGCCAGCAGCTTAGATTTGGGACAGGGGGTGGACGAGCAGTACTTC | CASSLDLGQGVDEQYF
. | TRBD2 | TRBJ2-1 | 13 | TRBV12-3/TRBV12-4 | TGTGCCAGCAGTTTAGTACTAGCGGGGGAGCAGTTCTTC | CASSLVLAGEQFF
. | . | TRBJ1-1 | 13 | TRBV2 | TGTGCCAGCAGTTTAGGGGAGGGGACTGAAGCTTTCTTT | CASSLGEGTEAFF
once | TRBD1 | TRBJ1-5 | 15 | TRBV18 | TGTGCCAGCTCACCAATGACAGGGGGCAATCAGCCCCAGCATTTT | CASSPMTGGNQPQHF
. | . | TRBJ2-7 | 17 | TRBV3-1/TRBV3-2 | TGTGCCAGCAGCCAAGACTCTTATGCGGGAAGTATCTACGAGCAGTACTTC | CASSQDSYAGSIYEQYF
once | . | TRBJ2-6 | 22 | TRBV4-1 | TGCGCCAGCAGCCAAGATGTTAGCCAGGACAGCGAACCTTTCTCTGGGGCCAACGTCCTGACTTTC | CASSQDVSQDSEPFSGANVLTF
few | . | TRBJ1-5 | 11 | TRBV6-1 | TGTGCCAGCAGTGAAATCGGGGGGCTGCATTTT | CASSEIGGLHF
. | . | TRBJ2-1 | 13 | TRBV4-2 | TGTGCCAGCAGCCAAGATGGGGCGGGGGAGCAGTTCTTC | CASSQDGAGEQFF
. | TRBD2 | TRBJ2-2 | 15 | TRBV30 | TGTGCCTGGAGTGCTTTGACTAGCGGGGTCGGGGAGCTGTTTTTT | CAWSALTSGVGELFF
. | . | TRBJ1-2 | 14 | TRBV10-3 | TGTGCCATCAGTGGTGGCAGGGGAGTGTATGGCTACACCTTC | CAISGGRGVYGYTF
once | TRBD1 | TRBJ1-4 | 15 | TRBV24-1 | TGTGCCACCCAAGAAAAGGGACAGGTTGGTGAAAAACTGTTTTTT | CATQEKGQVGEKLFF
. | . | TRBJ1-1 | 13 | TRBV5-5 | TGTGCCAGCAGCTTACAAAGGAACACTGAAGCTTTCTTT | CASSLQRNTEAFF
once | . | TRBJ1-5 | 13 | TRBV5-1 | TGCGCCAGCAGCGCGGACAGTGATCAGCCCCAGCATTTT | CASSADSDQPQHF
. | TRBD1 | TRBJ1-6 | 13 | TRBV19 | TGTGCCAGTAGTATTAGGACAGGGAACACCCTCCACTTT | CASSIRTGNTLHF
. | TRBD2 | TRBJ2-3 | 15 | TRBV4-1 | TGCGCCAGCAGCCAGCTTACTAGCGGCACAGATACGCAGTATTTT | CASSQLTSGTDTQYF
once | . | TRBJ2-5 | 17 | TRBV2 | TGTGCCAGCAGTCAACGTTCACCGGGACAAGGATCGGAGACCCAGTACTTC | CASSQRSPGQGSETQYF
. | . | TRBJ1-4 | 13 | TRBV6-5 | TGTGCCAGCAGTTATCGGGCTAATGAAAAACTGTTTTTT | CASSYRANEKLFF
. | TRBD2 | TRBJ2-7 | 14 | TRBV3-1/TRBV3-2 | TGTGCCAGCAGACTAGCGGGGAGCTCCTACGAGCAGTACTTC | CASRLAGSSYEQYF
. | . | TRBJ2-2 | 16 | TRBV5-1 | TGCGCCAGCAGCTTCATAACCTCCAGGGGAAACGGGGAGCTGTTTTTT | CASSFITSRGNGELFF
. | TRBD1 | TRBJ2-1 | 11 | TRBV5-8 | TGTGCCAGCAGCCAGGGGGACCGGCAGTTCTTC | CASSQGDRQFF
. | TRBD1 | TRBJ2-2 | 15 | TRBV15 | TGTGCCACCAGCACGGGACAGCGAAACACCGGGGAGCTGTTTTTT | CATSTGQRNTGELFF